The rows below give T cell receptor beta chains drawn from one sample of a study of persistence of HIV-infected CD4 T cells. These receptors' antigens are unknown. Libraries were prepared by immunoSEQ multiplex PCR; TCRdb keeps only in-frame clonotypes and omits some of them. The sample lists about 64,000 clones; 70% to 75% were seen once. Material: CD4+ T cells sorted from PBMCs after roughly 19-hour stimulation, obtained from a patient who received antiretroviral therapy. All receptors derive from an adult man with HIV who was CMV-seropositive. The CDR3 runs from the conserved cysteine through the conserved F or W. The order of the fields is J gene, D gene, clone size, V gene, CDR3 DNA, CDR3 protein. The D gene is left open where the match is weak. Clone size is not always given. Where it is, it says once, few, many or a class for expanded clones.

j_call: TRBJ2-3
d_call: TRBD2
clone_size: .
v_call: TRBV15
cdr3_nt: TGTGCCACCAGCAGAGCGCGGGGGGGCACAGATACGCAGTATTTT
cdr3_aa: CATSRARGGTDTQYF

j_call: TRBJ1-1
d_call: TRBD1
clone_size: few
v_call: TRBV2
cdr3_nt: TGTGCCAGCAGAACCCAGGGGGGGCATGAAGCTTTCTTT
cdr3_aa: CASRTQGGHEAFF

j_call: TRBJ1-3
d_call: .
clone_size: .
v_call: TRBV28
cdr3_nt: TGTGCCAGCAGTCCCCTACAGGGAGCTGGAAACACCATATATTTT
cdr3_aa: CASSPLQGAGNTIYF

j_call: TRBJ1-3
d_call: .
clone_size: .
v_call: TRBV4-2
cdr3_nt: TGTGCCAGCAGCCGGGGGGGAGATGCTGGAAACACCATATATTTT
cdr3_aa: CASSRGGDAGNTIYF

j_call: TRBJ2-5
d_call: .
clone_size: few
v_call: TRBV9
cdr3_nt: TGTGCCAGCAGCGCAGCGGGACACCTTCAAGAGACCCAGTACTTC
cdr3_aa: CASSAAGHLQETQYF

j_call: TRBJ2-1
d_call: .
clone_size: .
v_call: TRBV19
cdr3_nt: TGTGCCAGTAGTGGAGGGTGGTCCCTAAATGAGCAGTTCTTC
cdr3_aa: CASSGGWSLNEQFF

j_call: TRBJ2-7
d_call: .
clone_size: .
v_call: TRBV19
cdr3_nt: TGTGCCAGTAGTATAGAACAGGGCTACGAGCAGTACTTC
cdr3_aa: CASSIEQGYEQYF

j_call: TRBJ1-2
d_call: TRBD1
clone_size: once
v_call: TRBV19
cdr3_nt: TGTGCCAGTAACCTCGGACAGGGGGCCTCCGGAGTCTATGGCTACACCTTC
cdr3_aa: CASNLGQGASGVYGYTF

j_call: TRBJ1-4
d_call: TRBD1
clone_size: .
v_call: TRBV24-1
cdr3_nt: TGTGCCACCAGTGATTCGTCGTCGGGACAGGGCTGGGAAAAACTGTTTTTT
cdr3_aa: CATSDSSSGQGWEKLFF

j_call: TRBJ1-1
d_call: TRBD1
clone_size: .
v_call: TRBV6-1
cdr3_nt: TGTGCCAGCAGTGAAAGGGCAGGGGGAAGATATAGCACTGAAGCTTTCTTT
cdr3_aa: CASSERAGGRYSTEAFF